The T cell receptor (beta chain) under discussion was sequenced for a study of PD-1 blockade in classical Hodgkin lymphoma. General study results and limits: Complete responders started with a diversity level that resembled newly diagnosed patients at baseline. Any patient who commenced nivolumab under 1 year after ASCT was excluded. What drove the repertoire differences, possibly disease activity or prior therapy, has not been defined.

Stated time point: cycle 4 day 1 (C4D1), after five to seven weeks of nivolumab. Each and every patient relapsed after autologous stem cell transplantation, and patients got differing brentuximab vedotin exposure. For this clone: Antigen unknown.

Germline loops: CDR1 DFQATT, CDR2 SNEGSKA (reference sequence). The V and J ends lost 5 bases and 3 bases respectively, with 8 bases between them. This CDR3 contains 11 residues. Assay used: immunoSEQ multiplex PCR; TCRdb lists only in-frame clones, some missing. The sample has approximately 93,000 clones; about three quarters are singletons. This TCR derives from a human donor with classical Hodgkin lymphoma. The material was peripheral blood mononuclear cells (PBMCs), obtained before the fourth cycle of nivolumab. The V call is TRBV20-1, the J call TRBJ2-7; D not resolved. CDR3 loop: CSAPTDYEQYF. For the CDR3, the DNA is TGCAGTGCTCCGACCGACTACGAGCAGTACTTC.